The 23 T cell receptor beta chains in this list originate from one sample, sequenced in a study of blood T cell repertoires in COVID-19. Profiled with immunoSEQ multiplex PCR; TCRdb holds only in-frame clones, not every one. The sample has roughly 300,000 clones, roughly 87% seen once. Input material: PBMCs or T cells enriched from blood (not recorded which). The receptors shown here come from a woman aged 25 to 39 who had recovered from COVID-19.

The CDR3 is CASSPGDHWETQYF. For the CDR3, the DNA is TGTGCCAGCAGCCCAGGGGACCACTGGGAGACCCAGTACTTC. V gene TRBV9 combines with J gene TRBJ2-5; D is possibly TRBD1 (6 bases). The CDR3 loop spans 14 amino acids. In germline, CDR1 is SGDLS, CDR2 YYNGEE. The germline V and J ends were trimmed by 4 bases and 5 bases, with 15 bases remaining between them.

The chain carries TRBV14 and TRBJ1-2; maybe TRBD1 (6 bases). CDR1 is SGHDN, CDR2 FVKESK, per germline. Trimming pared 1 base from V and 4 bases from J, leaving 19 bases between. This CDR3 region has 17 residues. CDR3 in DNA: TGTGCCAGCAGCCAAGCGTTATTTCAGACAGGCTTCTATGGCTACACCTTC. This translates into CASSQALFQTGFYGYTF.

The chain links TRBV21-1 to TRBJ2-3; TRBD1 was called by the table and not checked on the DNA. TRBV21-1 is termed a pseudogene. The CDR3 has 16 residues. As DNA, the CDR3 is TGTGCCAGCAGCGCCCGACAGGACACTAGCACAGATACGCAGTATTTT. Its protein is CASSARQDTSTDTQYF.

The chain uses TRBV5-5 and TRBJ1-5; weak D call: TRBD1 (5 bases). V was shortened by 4 bases and J by 4 bases, with 12 bases between the two germline ends. The CDR3 loop spans 14 amino acids. Germline loops: CDR1 SGHKS, CDR2 YYEKEE (reference sequence). The CDR3 loop is CASSRGKGNQPQHF. The CDR3 nucleotides are TGTGCCAGCAGCCGCGGAAAGGGGAATCAGCCCCAGCATTTT.

This chain joins TRBV6-1 and TRBJ1-2, with TRBD1 identical over 8 bases. Unmatched junction bases numbered 11, after V lost 3 bases and J lost 2 bases. The CDR3 loop spans 17 amino acids. Germline V gives CDR1 MNHNS, CDR2 SASEGT. The CDR3 protein is CASSEGRGQGGNYGYTF. For the CDR3, the DNA is TGTGCCAGCAGTGAGGGGCGAGGACAGGGCGGAAACTATGGCTACACCTTC.

The genes are TRBV12-3 or TRBV12-4 and TRBJ1-2; D might be TRBD1 (6 bases). V lost 5 bases and J 9 bases, leaving 16 bases between the germline ends. The CDR3 runs to 13 residues. The CDR3 sequence is CASSRRQALSYTF. The CDR3 nucleotides read TGTGCCAGCAGTCGCCGACAGGCCTTGAGCTACACCTTC.

The genes are TRBV3-1 (or the pseudogene TRBV3-2) and TRBJ1-6; 7 positions agree with TRBD1. The V and J ends lost 4 bases and 10 bases, in that order; junction bases with no gene match: 7. Germline V lookup: CDR1 LGHDT, CDR2 YNNKEL (reference sequence). The CDR3 has 14 amino acids. DNA of the CDR3: TGTGCCAGCAGCCCGACAGGGAGTGGATCACCCCTCCACTTT. Translation: CASSPTGSGSPLHF.

This chain joins TRBV4-3 and TRBJ2-1, with D maybe TRBD1 (5 bases). CDR1 is LGHNA and CDR2 is YSLEER in the germline V gene. The CDR3 extends over 13 amino acids. V gave up 3 bases and J gave up 6 bases, with 9 bases separating them. Written as DNA, the CDR3 is TGCGCCAGCAGCCAGCTACAGGTCAATGAGCAGTTCTTC. This sequence encodes CASSQLQVNEQFF.

The J gene is TRBJ1-5, the V gene TRBV5-6; 11 positions match TRBD1. The V gene end was trimmed by 3 bases and the J gene end by 4 bases; junction bases not matched to a gene: 3. The length of the CDR3 is 15 residues. Germline CDR1 and CDR2: SGHDT and YYEEEE. CDR3 sequence (DNA): TGTGCCAGCAGCTCGGACAGGGGGCCGAATCAGCCCCAGCATTTT. Translated, it gives CASSSDRGPNQPQHF.

This clone has a single count. The J gene is TRBJ1-4, the V gene TRBV2; D uncertain. Germline lookup yields CDR1 SNHLY and CDR2 FYNNEI. V was shortened by 2 bases and J by 8 bases, with 15 bases between the two germline ends. The CDR3 length is 15 residues. CDR3 bases: TGTGCCAGCAGTGAAATGTGGAGTAGTCGCGAAAAACTGTTTTTT. This gives the protein CASSEMWSSREKLFF.

The chain combines TRBV19 with TRBJ2-1; D perhaps matches TRBD2 (6 bases). Per the germline V gene, CDR1 is LNHDA and CDR2 is SQIVND (reference sequence). V lost 2 bases to trimming and J lost 3 bases, with 11 bases between them. The CDR3 has 15 residues. The CDR3 coding sequence is TGTGCCAGTAGTATAACCGGGGGATACTACAATGAGCAGTTCTTC. Translated, it gives CASSITGGYYNEQFF.

The chain has TRBV2 and TRBJ1-5, with unresolved D. The V and J ends lost 7 bases and 3 bases respectively, with 10 bases between them. The CDR3 is 13 amino acids. Germline loops: CDR1 SNHLY, CDR2 FYNNEI. CDR3: CASTQRINQPQHF. The CDR3 DNA sequence: TGTGCCAGCACCCAGCGGATCAATCAGCCCCAGCATTTT.

Concerning this clone: The same CDR3 is also encoded by other DNA sequences in this sample. The V call is TRBV12-3 or TRBV12-4, the J call TRBJ1-5; D gene uncertain. This CDR3 has 13 residues. The ends were cut back, 6 bases at V and 7 bases at J, with 13 bases in the middle. CDR3 region: CASSPGGFQPQHF. The CDR3, as DNA: TGTGCCAGCAGCCCCGGAGGGTTCCAGCCCCAGCATTTT.

This rearrangement joins TRBV15 to TRBJ1-5; D possibly corresponds to TRBD1 (5 bases). The CDR3 covers 16 residues. CDR1 and CDR2 (germline): LNHNV, YYDKDF (reference sequence). Trimming took off 0 bases at V and 1 base at J, with 10 bases between the two ends. The CDR3 coding sequence is TGTGCCACCAGCAGAGATAAAGGGGCGAGCAATCAGCCCCAGCATTTT. Its translation: CATSRDKGASNQPQHF. Full variable domain (missing parts from reference TRBV15 and TRBJ1-5): DAMVIQNPRYQVTQFGKPVTLSCSQTLNHNVMYWYQQKSSQAPKLLFHYYDKDFNNEADTPDNFQSRRPNTSFCFLDIRSPGLGDTAMYLCATSRDKGASNQPQHFGDGTRLSIL.

The chain employs TRBV3-1 (or the pseudogene TRBV3-2) and TRBJ2-2; D may be TRBD1 (5 bases). The CDR3 consists of 16 residues. The germline V and J ends were trimmed by 3 bases and 4 bases, with 15 bases remaining between them. CDR1 is LGHDT and CDR2 is YNNKEL in the germline V gene (reference sequence). The CDR3 loop is CASSHDSLFGTGELFF. The CDR3 bases are TGTGCCAGCAGCCATGACAGTCTTTTTGGCACCGGGGAGCTGTTTTTT.

This clone was seen a handful of times. J is TRBJ2-2 and V is TRBV11-2; the D gene is possibly TRBD1 (7 bases). The V end lost 5 bases, the J end lost 2 bases, and 18 bases lay between the germline ends. This CDR3 has 17 amino acids. The germline gives CDR1 SGHAT, CDR2 FQNNGV. This chain's CDR3 is CASSPGGTGANTGELFF. The CDR3 nucleotides read TGTGCCAGCAGCCCAGGGGGGACGGGAGCCAACACCGGGGAGCTGTTTTTT. Drawing the rest from reference TRBV11-2 and TRBJ2-2, the complete variable domain is EAGVAQSPRYKIIEKRQSVAFWCNPISGHATLYWYQQILGQGPKLLIQFQNNGVVDDSQLPKDRFSAERLKGVDSTLKIQPAKLEDSAVYLCASSPGGTGANTGELFFGEGSRLTVL.

This clone showed up just a few times. The V gene is TRBV27, the J gene TRBJ1-5; TRBD1 matches 7 bases. Germline V CDR1 and CDR2: MNHEY, SMNVEV (reference sequence). The ends lost 6 bases at V and 0 bases at J; junction bases unmatched: 14. The CDR3 length is 18 residues. In DNA, the CDR3 is TGTGCCAGCAGCCGGCAGGGGGTGAGGAGGTTTAGCAATCAGCCCCAGCATTTT. Protein sequence: CASSRQGVRRFSNQPQHF.

This chain joins TRBV2 and TRBJ2-7; possible D gene TRBD1, 5 bases. The CDR3 runs 12 residues. From germline, CDR1 is SNHLY and CDR2 FYNNEI. The V gene lost 7 bases and the J gene lost 2 bases, with 9 bases spanning the gap. CDR3 coding DNA: TGTGCCAGCACCGAACAGGCCTACGAGCAGTACTTC. Translating it yields CASTEQAYEQYF.

The chain couples TRBV6-2 or TRBV6-3 to TRBJ1-1; 7 nucleotides match TRBD1. This CDR3 is 18 amino acids long. V was pared by 2 bases and J by 1 base, with 13 bases of the junction left unmatched. From germline, CDR1 is MNHEY and CDR2 SVGEGT. The CDR3 reads CASSYTHRGSARNTEAFF. The DNA of the CDR3 is TGTGCCAGCAGTTACACTCACAGGGGATCGGCTCGGAACACTGAAGCTTTCTTT.

This clone has a handful of counts. The chain is built from TRBV13 and TRBJ1-6, with D perhaps matching TRBD1 (6 bases). The V end lost 5 bases, the J end lost 6 bases, and 11 bases lay between the germline ends. The CDR3 is 14 amino acids. In germline, CDR1 is PRHDT, CDR2 FYEKMQ (reference sequence). CDR3 nucleotides: TGTGCCAGCAGCCTGGGGGGGGCTAATTCACCCCTCCACTTT. Translation: CASSLGGANSPLHF.

The rearrangement joins TRBV14 to TRBJ1-1; the match to TRBD1 covers 8 bases. V lost 4 bases, J lost 5 bases, and 18 bases stayed unmatched. The length of the CDR3 is 18 residues. CDR1 SGHDN and CDR2 FVKESK come from the germline V gene. This CDR3 reads CASSPRRLAGGRGTEAFF. The CDR3 DNA follows: TGTGCCAGCAGCCCCCGACGGTTGGCAGGGGGCAGAGGGACTGAAGCTTTCTTT. The entire variable domain, with the rest obtained from reference TRBV14 and TRBJ1-1, is as follows: EAGVTQFPSHSVIEKGQTVTLRCDPISGHDNLYWYRRVMGKEIKFLLHFVKESKQDESGMPNNRFLAERTGGTYSTLKVQPAELEDSGVYFCASSPRRLAGGRGTEAFFGQGTRLTVV.

The chain joins TRBV30 to TRBJ1-2; D is unresolved. The length of the CDR3 is 13 residues. V gave up 1 base and J gave up 6 bases, with 12 bases separating them. Germline V lookup: CDR1 GTSNPN, CDR2 SVGIG (reference sequence). CDR3 DNA: TGTGCCTGGAGTGCTCCCCTCAAGCATGGCTACACCTTC. It codes for CAWSAPLKHGYTF.

Note on this clone: Other nucleotide sequences from this sample produce the same CDR3. The rearrangement links TRBV18 to TRBJ1-1; TRBD1 might be the D (5 bases). In germline, CDR1 is KGHSH, CDR2 LQKENI. V gave up 6 bases and J gave up 1 base, with 6 bases separating them. This CDR3 has 12 amino acids. The CDR3 DNA reads TGTGCCAGCTCTCAGGGGAACACTGAAGCTTTCTTT. Translation: CASSQGNTEAFF.